The 4 T cell receptor beta chains listed next were all sequenced from one sample in a study of OX40 agonist ivuxolimab in advanced cancers. Clones were sequenced by immunoSEQ multiplex PCR, and TCRdb holds only the in-frame ones, with some missing. This table has fewer than 85,000 clones, more than 85% appearing once. This sample comprised CD4+ or CD8+ T cells sorted from blood, obtained in a trial of the OX40 agonist ivuxolimab. The receptors shown here come from an adult with an advanced solid tumor such as melanoma, head and neck, liver or kidney cancer.

The chain has TRBV20-1 and TRBJ1-2, with D hard to call. Trimming removed 3 bases from V and 8 bases from J, with 10 bases in between. The V gene's germline CDR1 is DFQATT and CDR2 SNEGSKA (reference sequence). The CDR3 covers 11 residues. The CDR3 region is CSARWEAGYTF. CDR3 nucleotides: TGCAGTGCTAGGTGGGAGGCCGGCTACACCTTC.

The CDR3 reads CASSPTGYDSNQPQHF. CDR3 nucleotides: TGTGCCAGCAGCCCGACGGGGTATGATAGCAATCAGCCCCAGCATTTT. The V and J genes are TRBV7-2 and TRBJ1-5, with D unresolved. The length of the CDR3 is 16 residues. With 5 bases removed from V and 0 bases from J, the gap between germline ends came to 14 bases. Germline V lookup: CDR1 SGHTA, CDR2 FQGNSA. Drawing the rest from reference TRBV7-2 and TRBJ1-5, the complete variable domain is GAGVSQSPSNKVTEKGKDVELRCDPISGHTALYWYRQSLGQGLEFLIYFQGNSAPDKSGLPSDRFSAERTGGSVSTLTIQRTQQEDSAVYLCASSPTGYDSNQPQHFGDGTRLSIL.

The chain carries TRBV7-6 and TRBJ1-2, with TRBD1 identical over 7 bases. V was clipped by 5 bases and J by 1 base; unmatched bases: 16. Germline V CDR1 and CDR2: SGHVS, FNYEAQ. The CDR3 is made up of 18 amino acids. This chain's CDR3 is CASSPTPGGAEINYGYTF. As DNA, the CDR3 is TGTGCCAGCAGCCCAACCCCAGGGGGGGCGGAGATTAACTATGGCTACACCTTC.

The rearrangement joins TRBV30 to TRBJ1-5; 7 positions agree with TRBD1. Germline V gene lookup returns CDR1 GTSNPN and CDR2 SVGIG (reference sequence). The CDR3 has 14 amino acids. The V segment lost 0 bases and the J segment 6 bases; nucleotides outside the gene matches: 5. The chain's CDR3 is CAWSVTGSGQPQHF. DNA of the CDR3: TGTGCCTGGAGTGTGACAGGGTCGGGTCAGCCCCAGCATTTT.